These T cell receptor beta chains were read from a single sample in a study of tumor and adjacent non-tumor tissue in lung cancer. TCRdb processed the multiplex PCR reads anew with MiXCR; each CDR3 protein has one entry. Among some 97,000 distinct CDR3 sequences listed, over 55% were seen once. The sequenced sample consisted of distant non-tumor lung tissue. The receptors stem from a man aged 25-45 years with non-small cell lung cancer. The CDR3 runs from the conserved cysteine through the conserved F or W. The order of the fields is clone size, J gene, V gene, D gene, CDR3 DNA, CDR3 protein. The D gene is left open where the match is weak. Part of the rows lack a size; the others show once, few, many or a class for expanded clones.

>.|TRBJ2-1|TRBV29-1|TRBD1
TGCAGCGGGGGACAGGTCTCCTACAATGGGCAGTTCTTC
CSGGQVSYNGQFF
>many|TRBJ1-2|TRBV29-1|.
TGCAGCGTACATACAGGGCAAGCCTATGGCTACACCTTC
CSVHTGQAYGYTF
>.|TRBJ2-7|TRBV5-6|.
TGTGCCAGCAGCTCCCTATGGGAGGGGGTCTCTCACGAGCAATACTTC
CASSSLWEGVSHEQYF
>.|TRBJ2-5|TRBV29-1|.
TGCAGCATTGTCAAACACCCTCAAGAGACCCAGTGCTTC
CSIVKHPQETQCF
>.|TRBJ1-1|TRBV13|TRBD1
TGTCCCAGCAGTACGCGACAGGGGACGAACACTGAAGCTTTCTTT
CPSSTRQGTNTEAFF
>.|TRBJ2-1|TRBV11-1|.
TGTGCCAGCAGCCTTGAGCGCACCTACAATGAGCAGTTCTTC
CASSLERTYNEQFF
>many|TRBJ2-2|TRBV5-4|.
TGTGCCAGCAGCTTTGGACCTAACACCGGGGAGCTGTTTTTT
CASSFGPNTGELFF
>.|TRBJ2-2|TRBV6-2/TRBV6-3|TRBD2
TGTGCCAGCAGTTACCCAACCCGGGGGGTGGTTAACACCGGGGGGCTGTTTTTT
CASSYPTRGVVNTGGLFF
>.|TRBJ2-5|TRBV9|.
TGTGCCAGCAGTGGGGATGGGGGGCGCGTTGATCAAGAGACCCAGTACTTC
CASSGDGGRVDQETQYF
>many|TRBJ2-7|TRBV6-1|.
TGTGCCAGCAGTGAAGGGGGGATAAACTACGAGCAGTACTTC
CASSEGGINYEQYF
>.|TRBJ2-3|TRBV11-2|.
TGTGCCAGCAGCTTATACCCTTACACAGATACGCAGTATTTT
CASSLYPYTDTQYF
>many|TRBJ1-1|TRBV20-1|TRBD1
TGCAGTGCTGCAGGGGGCTGGAACACTGAAGCTTTCTTT
CSAAGGWNTEAFF
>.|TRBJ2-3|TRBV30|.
TGTGCCTGGATTACCGGCGGACAAGATACACAGTATTTT
CAWITGGQDTQYF
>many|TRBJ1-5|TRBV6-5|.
TGTGCCAGCAGCCGAGGGAGTGATAGCAATCAGCCCCAGCATTTT
CASSRGSDSNQPQHF
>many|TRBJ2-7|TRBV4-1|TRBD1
TGCGCCAGCAGCCAAGAGGGGGACAGCTCCTACGAGCAGTACTTC
CASSQEGDSSYEQYF
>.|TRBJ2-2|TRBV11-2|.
TGTGCCAGCAGCTCCGGGTCATACACTGGGGAGATGTTTTTT
CASSSGSYTGEMFF
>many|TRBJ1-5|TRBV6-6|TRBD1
TGTGCCAGCAGTTACGTACAGGGGGGCAATCAGCCCCAGCATTTT
CASSYVQGGNQPQHF
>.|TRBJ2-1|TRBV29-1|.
TGCAGCGTTGAAGTGGGAAGGGGCTACAATGAGCAGTTCTTC
CSVEVGRGYNEQFF
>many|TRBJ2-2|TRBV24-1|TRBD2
TGTGCCACCAGTGGGGGGGGAAAAGCGGAGAGGACCGGGGAGCTGTTTTTT
CATSGGGKAERTGELFF
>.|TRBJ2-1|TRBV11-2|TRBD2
TGCGCCTGCAGCTTAATCCAAGCGGGGATTGATGAGCAGTTCTTC
CACSLIQAGIDEQFF
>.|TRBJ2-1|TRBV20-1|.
TGCAATGCTAGAGTTTTAACGGGGGAGGCCAATGAGCAGTTCTTC
CNARVLTGEANEQFF
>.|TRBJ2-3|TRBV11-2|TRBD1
TGTGCTAGCAGGGGGATTAGCGACACAGATACGCAGTATTTT
CASRGISDTDTQYF
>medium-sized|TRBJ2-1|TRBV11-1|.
TGTGCCAGCAGCTTAGCGTCGAACAATGAGCAGTTCTTC
CASSLASNNEQFF
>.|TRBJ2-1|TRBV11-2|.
TGTGCCAGCAGCCCTAGCGAGGGGGTTTTCGGTGAGCAGTTCTTC
CASSPSEGVFGEQFF
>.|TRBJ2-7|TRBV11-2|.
TGTGCCAGCAGTCCCCGACGGGTAGTGGGCTACGAGCAGTACTTC
CASSPRRVVGYEQYF
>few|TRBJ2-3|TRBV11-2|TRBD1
TGTGCCAGCAGCACGCGGACAGGGGACGGCACAGTTACGCAGTATTTT
CASSTRTGDGTVTQYF
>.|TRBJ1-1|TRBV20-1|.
TGCAGTGCCGTCAACAGGGCTATATTGGCTTTCTTT
CSAVNRAILAFF
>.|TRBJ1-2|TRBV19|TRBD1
TGTGCCAGTAGTATAACCGCGACAGGGGGCAACTATGGCTACACCTTC
CASSITATGGNYGYTF
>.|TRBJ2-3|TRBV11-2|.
TGTGCCAGTAGCTTAGATGGGCAGGTCTCCACAGATACGCAGTATTTT
CASSLDGQVSTDTQYF
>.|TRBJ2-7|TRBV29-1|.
TGCAGCGTCCGTGGGGAACAGGGTTACGAGCAGTACTTC
CSVRGEQGYEQYF
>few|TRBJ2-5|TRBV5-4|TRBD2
TGTGCCAGCAGCTCCGGGACTAGCGGATGGGGCCTAGAGACCCAGTACTTC
CASSSGTSGWGLETQYF
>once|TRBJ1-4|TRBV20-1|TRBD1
TGTAGTGCTCCACACAGGGGGGTGGCTAATGAAAAACTGTTTTTT
CSAPHRGVANEKLFF
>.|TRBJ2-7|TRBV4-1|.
TGCGCCGGAAGCCAAAATTTTGCCGAGCAGTACTTC
CAGSQNFAEQYF
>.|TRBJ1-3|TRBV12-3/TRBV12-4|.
TGTGCCAGCAGGTTCACCCAGGTGGGCATGGCTGGAAACACCATATATTTT
CASRFTQVGMAGNTIYF
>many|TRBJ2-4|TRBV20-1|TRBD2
TGCAGTGCTAGCGGACTAGCGGGGGGCCTTGGGAACATTCAGTACTTC
CSASGLAGGLGNIQYF
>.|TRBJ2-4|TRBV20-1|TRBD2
TGCAGTGCTGCCAGAACTGGGACTACCGACAACATTCAGTACTTC
CSAARTGTTDNIQYF
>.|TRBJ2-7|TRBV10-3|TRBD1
TGTGTCATCAGCCGGGACAGTACTAGCGAGCAGTACTTC
CVISRDSTSEQYF
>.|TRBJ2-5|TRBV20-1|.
TGCAGTGCTAGAGATCACAGGATAGGAGAGACCCAGTACTTC
CSARDHRIGETQYF
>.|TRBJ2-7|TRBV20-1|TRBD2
TGTAGTGCTATGTGGACTAGCGGGGAGAGAAGCTCCTACGAGCAGTACTTC
CSAMWTSGERSSYEQYF
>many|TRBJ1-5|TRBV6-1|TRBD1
TGTGCCAGCAGTCGGGACAGGATGAATCAGCCCCAGCATTTT
CASSRDRMNQPQHF
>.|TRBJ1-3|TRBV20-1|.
TGCAGTGCCAGACTCCGGGACTCAAGAGACACCTTATATTTT
CSARLRDSRDTLYF
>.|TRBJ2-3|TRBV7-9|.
TGTGCCAGCAGCCTGGCCACAGATACGCATTATTTT
CASSLATDTHYF
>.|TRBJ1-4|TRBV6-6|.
TGTGCCAACAGTTACGGTGGGGGATCTAATGTAAAACTCTTTTTT
CANSYGGGSNVKLFF